This T cell receptor (beta chain) originates from a study of graft-versus-host responses after intestinal transplantation. As for the study in general: Those transplanted obtained multivisceral, liver-intestinal, or isolated intestinal grafts.

The assay was immunoSEQ multiplex PCR, and TCRdb's table has in-frame clones only and misses some. The repertoire holds 9,000 to 10,000 clones, with 25% to 30% as singletons. This CDR3 has 15 residues. The germline gives CDR1 MNHEY, CDR2 SVGAGI. V lost 0 bases and J lost 4, with 10 bases in between. The sequencing used alloreactive CD4+ T cells from a mixed lymphocyte reaction culture, collected before intestinal transplant. Subset defined: CFSE-low proliferating T cells sorted from roughly 6-day pre-transplant mixed lymphocyte reaction (GvH or HvG direction). This clonotype was sampled from a human patient who received an intestinal transplant. The chain carries TRBV6-5 and TRBJ1-3; no clear D. CDR3 DNA sequence: TGTGCCAGCAGTTACTCGGAGTTTGCGGGAAACACCATATATTTT. Amino acid sequence: CASSYSEFAGNTIYF.